This TCR beta chain stems from a study of T cells after yellow fever vaccination. This clonotype was detected only a few times. The antigen remains unidentified. Trimming took off 3 bases at V and 7 bases at J, with 19 bases between the two ends. This CDR3 comprises 15 residues. CDR1 is MDHEN, CDR2 SYDVKM, per germline. MiXCR was run by TCRdb on the 5' RACE reads, yielding one entry per CDR3 protein. The table records around 340,000 distinct CDR3 sequences, 8.7% of them present only once. Study results and limitations: Within FACS-sorted repertoires, abundant clonotypes contaminating from the bulk population could be present.

The specimen was PBMCs, collected on the day of the first yellow fever vaccination. The chain combines TRBV28 with TRBJ2-7; D is unclear. The TCR was taken from a young man who received the YFV17D yellow fever vaccine. The DNA for the CDR3 is TGTGCCAGCAGTTTTGCAAGTTTGGGCGCTTATGAGCAGTACTTC. It encodes CASSFASLGAYEQYF.